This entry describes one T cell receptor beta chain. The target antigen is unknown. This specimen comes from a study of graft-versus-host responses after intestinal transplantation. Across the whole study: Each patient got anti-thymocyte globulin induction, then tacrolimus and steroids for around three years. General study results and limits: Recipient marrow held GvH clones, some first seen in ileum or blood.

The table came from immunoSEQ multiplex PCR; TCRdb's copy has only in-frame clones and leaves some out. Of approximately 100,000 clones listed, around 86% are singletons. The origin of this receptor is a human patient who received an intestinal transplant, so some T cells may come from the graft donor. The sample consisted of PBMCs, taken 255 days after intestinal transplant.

The CDR3, as DNA: TGTGCCAGCAGTCCGGGACTGAACACCGGGGAGCTGTTTTTT. Translating it yields CASSPGLNTGELFF. The chain links TRBV28 to TRBJ2-2; a possible D gene is TRBD2 (6 bases). The CDR3 sequence is 14 residues long. Germline CDR1 is MDHEN and CDR2 is SYDVKM. V shed 5 bases and J shed 1 base, with 8 bases lying between them.